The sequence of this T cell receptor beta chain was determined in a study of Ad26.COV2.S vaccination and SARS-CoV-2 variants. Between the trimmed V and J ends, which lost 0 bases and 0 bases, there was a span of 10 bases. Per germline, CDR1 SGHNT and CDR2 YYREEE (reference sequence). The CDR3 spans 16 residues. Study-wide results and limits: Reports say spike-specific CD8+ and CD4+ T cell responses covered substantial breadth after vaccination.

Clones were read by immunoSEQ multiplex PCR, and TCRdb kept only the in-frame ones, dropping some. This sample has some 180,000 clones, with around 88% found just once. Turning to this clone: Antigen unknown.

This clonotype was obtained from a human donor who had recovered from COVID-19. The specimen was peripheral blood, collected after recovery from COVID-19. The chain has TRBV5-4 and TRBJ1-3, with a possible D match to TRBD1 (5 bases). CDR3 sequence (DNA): TGTGCCAGCAGCTTGGCGGGACCCAGCTCTGGAAACACCATATATTTT. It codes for CASSLAGPSSGNTIYF.